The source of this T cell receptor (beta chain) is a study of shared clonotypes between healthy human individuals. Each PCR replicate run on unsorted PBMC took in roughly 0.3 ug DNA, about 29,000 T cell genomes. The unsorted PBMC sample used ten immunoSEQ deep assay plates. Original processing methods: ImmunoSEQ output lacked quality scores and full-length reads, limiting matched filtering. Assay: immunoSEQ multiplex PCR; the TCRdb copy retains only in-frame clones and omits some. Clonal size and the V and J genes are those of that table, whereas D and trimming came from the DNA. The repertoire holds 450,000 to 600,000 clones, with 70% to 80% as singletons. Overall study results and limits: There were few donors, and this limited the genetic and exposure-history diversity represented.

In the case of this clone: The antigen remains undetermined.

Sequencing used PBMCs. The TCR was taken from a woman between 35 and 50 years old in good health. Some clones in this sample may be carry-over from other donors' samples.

The CDR3 reads CASSPGLIGDTQYF. DNA for the CDR3: TGTGCCAGCAGTCCAGGACTCATCGGGGATACGCAGTATTTT. The chain combines TRBV27 with TRBJ2-3; D might be TRBD2 (5 bases). The CDR3 has 14 amino acids. Per the germline V gene, CDR1 is MNHEY and CDR2 is SMNVEV (reference sequence). V gave up 5 bases and J gave up 6 bases, with 15 bases separating them.